Listed below are T cell receptor beta chains from one sample, sequenced in a study of OX40 agonist ivuxolimab in advanced cancers. The assay was immunoSEQ multiplex PCR, and TCRdb's table has in-frame clones only and misses some. This table has nearly 90,000 clones, approximately 87% appearing once. The sample was CD4+ or CD8+ T cells sorted from blood, taken in a trial of the OX40 agonist ivuxolimab. The receptors originated from an adult with an advanced solid tumor such as melanoma, head and neck, liver or kidney cancer. The CDR3 runs from the conserved cysteine through the conserved F or W. Fields, in order: V gene, D gene, J gene, clone size, CDR3 protein, CDR3 DNA. A D gene is named only where the DNA matches it firmly. A clone size is listed for some rows: how often the clone was seen (once, few, many), or a class if it is expanded.

>TRBV30|NA|TRBJ2-5|NA
CAWSVLRETQYF
TGTGCCTGGAGTGTACTAAGGGAGACCCAGTACTTC
>TRBV14|NA|TRBJ1-3|once
CASSPQGNTIYF
TGTGCCAGCAGCCCGCAGGGAAACACCATATATTTT
>TRBV19|TRBD2|TRBJ2-5|NA
CASSSVAGALETQYF
TGTGCCAGTAGTTCCGTAGCGGGGGCCTTAGAGACCCAGTACTTC
>TRBV15|TRBD1|TRBJ1-2|NA
CATSRQGDVGYGYTF
TGTGCCACCAGCAGGCAGGGGGATGTTGGTTATGGCTACACCTTC
>TRBV5-8|TRBD2|TRBJ2-7|NA
CASTPSGSSYEQYF
TGTGCCAGCACCCCTAGCGGGAGCTCCTACGAGCAGTACTTC
>TRBV9|TRBD1|TRBJ2-2|NA
CASSPRQGTGELFF
TGTGCCAGCAGCCCCCGACAGGGGACCGGGGAGCTGTTTTTT
>TRBV7-9|TRBD2|TRBJ2-1|NA
CASSPGSGGAGEQFF
TGTGCCAGCAGCCCCGGTAGCGGGGGGGCCGGGGAGCAGTTCTTC
>TRBV14|NA|TRBJ2-5|NA
CASSGLIEETQYF
TGTGCCAGCAGCGGCCTAATAGAAGAGACCCAGTACTTC
>TRBV6-1|NA|TRBJ2-2|NA
CASRRAGMNTGELFF
TGTGCCAGCAGGAGGGCAGGGATGAACACCGGGGAGCTGTTTTTT
>TRBV6-5|NA|TRBJ2-7|once
CASGPERHYEQYF
TGTGCCAGCGGTCCGGAGCGGCACTACGAGCAGTACTTC
>TRBV6-1|TRBD2|TRBJ2-1|NA
CASSEFGTSVDNEQFF
TGTGCCAGCAGTGAATTCGGGACTAGCGTCGACAATGAGCAGTTCTTC
>TRBV7-6|TRBD1|TRBJ2-3|NA
CASSSGGWTDTQYF
TGTGCCAGCAGCTCAGGGGGCTGGACAGATACGCAGTATTTT
>TRBV7-2|NA|TRBJ2-1|once
CASSLARQVFNEQFF
TGTGCCAGCAGCTTAGCGAGGCAGGTCTTCAATGAGCAGTTCTTC
>TRBV7-9|NA|TRBJ1-5|NA
CASSLTGNDNQPQHF
TGTGCCAGCAGCCTTACAGGGAATGACAATCAGCCCCAGCATTTT
>TRBV14|TRBD1|TRBJ2-3|NA
CASSLGQGRADTQYF
TGTGCCAGCAGCCTAGGACAGGGGAGGGCAGATACGCAGTATTTT
>TRBV30|NA|TRBJ2-3|NA
CAWSDVRAQYF
TGTGCCTGGAGTGATGTCAGGGCGCAGTATTTT
>TRBV19|TRBD2|TRBJ2-7|NA
CASSIGGSAYEQYF
TGTGCCAGTAGTATTGGCGGGAGCGCCTACGAGCAGTACTTC
>TRBV4-1|NA|TRBJ1-2|NA
CASSHPEGRANYGYTF
TGCGCCAGCAGCCACCCTGAGGGCAGGGCTAACTATGGCTACACCTTC
>TRBV28|NA|TRBJ1-1|NA
CASSSRSGWFTEAFF
TGTGCCAGCAGTTCCCGGTCTGGTTGGTTTACTGAAGCTTTCTTT
>TRBV5-1|TRBD2|TRBJ2-2|once
CASTLGGANTGELFF
TGCGCCAGCACCCTCGGGGGGGCGAACACCGGGGAGCTGTTTTTT
>TRBV9|NA|TRBJ2-1|NA
CASSVGRANEQFF
TGTGCCAGCAGCGTAGGAAGGGCTAATGAGCAGTTCTTC
>TRBV29-1|NA|TRBJ1-1|NA
CSVEGGGTEAFF
TGCAGCGTTGAAGGGGGAGGAACTGAAGCTTTCTTT
>TRBV10-1|TRBD2|TRBJ2-3|NA
CASSDPGLASSTDTQYF
TGCGCCAGCAGTGACCCGGGACTAGCTTCGAGCACAGATACGCAGTATTTT
>TRBV5-6|NA|TRBJ2-5|NA
CASSLERGPGQETQYF
TGTGCCAGCAGCTTGGAGAGGGGACCCGGTCAAGAGACCCAGTACTTC
>TRBV7-9|NA|TRBJ2-3|NA
CASSLRPEGDTQYF
TGTGCCAGCAGCTTACGGCCCGAAGGGGATACGCAGTATTTT
>TRBV19|TRBD2|TRBJ2-1|NA
CASSIKGGTSGTFEQFF
TGTGCCAGTAGTATTAAAGGTGGGACTAGCGGGACGTTTGAGCAGTTCTTC
>TRBV7-6|TRBD1|TRBJ2-5|NA
CASSYRTGGAEETQYF
TGTGCCAGCAGCTACCGGACAGGGGGCGCGGAAGAGACCCAGTACTTC
>TRBV6-4|TRBD1|TRBJ1-1|NA
CASSTSQGAGTEAFF
TGTGCCAGCAGTACTTCTCAGGGGGCTGGAACTGAAGCTTTCTTT
>TRBV30|TRBD1|TRBJ1-2|NA
CAWSGTGFYGYTF
TGTGCCTGGAGCGGGACAGGGTTTTATGGCTACACCTTC
>TRBV7-6|NA|TRBJ2-3|NA
CASSLVTSTDTQYF
TGTGCCAGCAGCTTAGTTACTAGCACAGATACGCAGTATTTT
>TRBV6-5|TRBD1|TRBJ1-5|NA
CASRAWDSLNQPQHF
TGTGCCAGCAGAGCCTGGGACAGCCTCAATCAGCCCCAGCATTTT
>TRBV11-2|TRBD2|TRBJ2-1|NA
CATSGASRGEQFF
TGTGCCACTAGCGGAGCCTCGCGGGGTGAGCAGTTCTTC
>TRBV6-5|NA|TRBJ2-1|NA
CASSSAGYSYNEQFF
TGTGCCAGCAGTTCGGCAGGTTACTCCTACAATGAGCAGTTCTTC
>TRBV9|TRBD1|TRBJ1-5|many
CASSDWDRDQPQHF
TGTGCCAGCAGCGACTGGGACAGGGATCAGCCCCAGCATTTT
>TRBV6-1|TRBD1|TRBJ2-2|NA
CASSVSTGATGELFF
TGTGCCAGCAGTGTCTCAACAGGGGCTACCGGGGAGCTGTTTTTT
>TRBV5-4|NA|TRBJ1-1|few
CASSFWGGGWTEAFF
TGTGCCAGCAGCTTTTGGGGAGGGGGATGGACTGAAGCTTTCTTT
>TRBV5-1|NA|TRBJ1-1|NA
CASSLEQDTEAFF
TGCGCCAGCAGCTTGGAACAGGACACTGAAGCTTTCTTT
>TRBV6-6|NA|TRBJ1-4|NA
CASSPGGPEKLFF
TGTGCCAGCAGCCCTGGAGGCCCTGAAAAACTGTTTTTT
>TRBV25-1|NA|TRBJ2-1|few
CASSDPRLGNEQFF
TGTGCCAGCAGTGACCCTAGACTTGGTAATGAGCAGTTCTTC
>TRBV10-3|NA|TRBJ1-4|NA
CAIRYKPANEKLFF
TGTGCCATCAGATACAAGCCCGCTAATGAAAAACTGTTTTTT
>TRBV5-1|NA|TRBJ2-5|NA
CASRRGSAETQYF
TGCGCCAGCAGACGGGGGAGCGCAGAGACCCAGTACTTC
>TRBV5-1|TRBD1|TRBJ2-3|NA
CASSDPQGSGTDTQYF
TGCGCCAGCAGCGATCCACAGGGGTCAGGCACAGATACGCAGTATTTT
>TRBV6-1|TRBD1|TRBJ2-3|NA
CASSRTGADTQYF
TGTGCCAGCAGTCGGACAGGGGCAGATACGCAGTATTTT
>TRBV5-1|TRBD1|TRBJ1-3|NA
CASSSGTVVGNTIYF
TGCGCCAGCAGCTCCGGGACAGTGGTAGGAAACACCATATATTTT
>TRBV28|TRBD1|TRBJ2-7|NA
CASSSGDRVYEQYF
TGTGCCAGCAGTTCTGGGGACAGGGTCTACGAGCAGTACTTC
>TRBV30|TRBD1|TRBJ1-5|few
CAWSYRGDQPQHF
TGTGCCTGGAGTTACAGGGGGGATCAGCCCCAGCATTTT
>TRBV28|NA|TRBJ1-2|NA
CARRYGYTF
TGTGCCAGAAGGTATGGCTACACCTTC
>TRBV5-1|TRBD1|TRBJ1-1|NA
CASKTGDGTEAFF
TGCGCCAGCAAGACAGGGGACGGCACTGAAGCTTTCTTT
>TRBV2|TRBD2|TRBJ2-1|NA
CASSQRGGLAYNEQFF
TGTGCCAGCAGCCAGCGGGGGGGCCTTGCCTACAATGAGCAGTTCTTC
>TRBV18|TRBD1|TRBJ1-1|NA
CASSQGAQVGEAFF
TGTGCCAGCTCACAGGGGGCTCAAGTCGGTGAAGCTTTCTTT
>TRBV7-2|TRBD1|TRBJ1-5|NA
CASSLVGTGVQPQHF
TGTGCCAGCAGCTTAGTCGGGACAGGGGTCCAGCCCCAGCATTTT
>TRBV10-3|NA|TRBJ1-6|NA
CAISESAGIGSYNSPLHF
TGTGCCATCAGTGAGTCAGCTGGAATAGGGTCCTATAATTCACCCCTCCACTTT